Reported below is one T cell receptor beta chain. This entry is derived from a study of blood T cell repertoires in COVID-19. The method was immunoSEQ multiplex PCR; TCRdb's version includes in-frame clones alone and lacks a portion of them. The repertoire holds around 250,000 clones, with over 80% as singletons. Germline V CDR1 and CDR2: SEHNR, FQNEAQ (reference sequence). Trimming cost V 4 bases and J 6 bases, with 22 bases left between them. This CDR3 contains 17 residues. Grouping used clinical history reported by participants in a survey and questionnaire. The chain carries TRBV7-9 and TRBJ2-1, with D perhaps matching TRBD1 (6 bases). This TCR was sampled from a man between 50 and 59 years old who had been exposed to COVID-19. Material: PBMCs or T cells enriched from blood (not recorded which). CDR3 nucleotide sequence: TGTGCCAGCAGCTCAACAGGGATAAGACGCTGGATCAATGAGCAGTTCTTC. Protein product: CASSSTGIRRWINEQFF.